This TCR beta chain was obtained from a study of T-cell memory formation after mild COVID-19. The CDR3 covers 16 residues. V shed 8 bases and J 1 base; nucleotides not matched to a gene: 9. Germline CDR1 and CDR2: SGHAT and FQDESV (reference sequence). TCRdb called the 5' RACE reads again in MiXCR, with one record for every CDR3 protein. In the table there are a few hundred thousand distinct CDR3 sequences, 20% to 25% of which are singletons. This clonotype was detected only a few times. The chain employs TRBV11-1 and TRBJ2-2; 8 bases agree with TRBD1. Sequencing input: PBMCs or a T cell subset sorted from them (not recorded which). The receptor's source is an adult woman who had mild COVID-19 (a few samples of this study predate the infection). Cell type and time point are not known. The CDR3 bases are TGTGCCAGCGGCCCAACCGGGACAGGGAACACCGGGGAGCTGTTTTTT. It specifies CASGPTGTGNTGELFF.